The next 2 T cell receptor delta chains were all read from a single sample in a study of Vδ1+ human thymocytes. Study-wide points: Thymic TRG and TRD repertoires appeared highly polyclonal.

The template was reverse-transcribed extracted RNA. Pooled V-gene forward primers with one constant-region reverse primer generated the CDR3 amplicons by multiplex PCR. TCRdb redid clone calling on the multiplex PCR reads using CATT. The table includes some 54,000 delta-chain clones, less than 20% detected once. These receptors' targets are unknown. The material sequenced was Vdelta1+ gamma-delta thymocytes from the thymus. Subset specified: FACS-sorted CD3+ TCRalphabeta- TCRVdelta1+ TCRVdelta2- thymocytes. The receptors were sampled from a boy less than two years old who had congenital heart surgery.

V gene TRDV1 combines with J gene TRDJ2; D ambiguous. This CDR3 has 20 amino acids. Germline V gives CDR1 TSWWSYY, CDR2 QGS. V lost 7 bases and J lost 3, with 30 bases in between. This CDR3 reads CALVGGFLSPGARMTAQLFF. The CDR3 nucleotides read TGTGCTCTTGTGGGCGGATTTCTATCGCCGGGCGCAAGGATGACAGCACAACTCTTCTTT.

This clone was found a few times. The chain carries TRDV1 and TRDJ1, with D perhaps matching TRDD3 (5 bases). The CDR3 consists of 13 residues. V was pared by 6 bases and J by 3 bases, with 11 bases between. The germline V gene has CDR1 TSWWSYY and CDR2 QGS. The CDR3 loop is CALGDWDPDKLIF. CDR3 DNA sequence: TGTGCTCTTGGAGATTGGGATCCCGATAAACTCATCTTT.